This T cell receptor beta chain comes out of a study of OX40 agonist ivuxolimab in advanced cancers. In the study overall: Those enrolled were roughly 85% male, with a mean age of about 66 years and ages from roughly 23 to 80.

Autoimmune disease history or systemic immunosuppression led to patients being barred. This table comes from immunoSEQ multiplex PCR, and its TCRdb copy is limited to in-frame clones, with some not included. The table has about 92,000 clones, around nine tenths seen once. V lost 5 bases and J lost 7, with 12 bases in between. There are 13 residues in the CDR3. Germline CDR1 and CDR2: SGHVS and FQNEAQ. The chain links TRBV7-8 to TRBJ2-1; TRBD2 is a possible D gene (6 bases). This material consisted of CD4+ or CD8+ T cells sorted from blood, taken in a trial of the OX40 agonist ivuxolimab. The receptor's source is an adult with an advanced solid tumor such as melanoma, head and neck, liver or kidney cancer. The CDR3 DNA sequence: TGTGCCAGCAGCCACGGGAGAAATAATGAGCAGTTCTTC. Its translation: CASSHGRNNEQFF.